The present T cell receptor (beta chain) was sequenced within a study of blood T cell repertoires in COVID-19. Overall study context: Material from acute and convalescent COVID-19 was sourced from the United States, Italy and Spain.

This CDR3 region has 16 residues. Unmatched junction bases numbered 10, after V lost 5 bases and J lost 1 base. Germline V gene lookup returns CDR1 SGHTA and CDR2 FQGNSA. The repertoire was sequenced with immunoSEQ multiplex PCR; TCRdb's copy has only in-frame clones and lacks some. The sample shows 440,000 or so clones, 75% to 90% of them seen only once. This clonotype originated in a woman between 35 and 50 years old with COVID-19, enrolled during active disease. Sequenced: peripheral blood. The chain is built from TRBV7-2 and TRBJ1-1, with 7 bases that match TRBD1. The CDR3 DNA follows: TGTGCCAGCAGCCCCCTTGGGACAGACCAGAACACTGAAGCTTTCTTT. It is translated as CASSPLGTDQNTEAFF.